The TCR beta chain described here comes from a study of OX40 agonist ivuxolimab in advanced cancers. Looking at the study overall: Ivuxolimab was an agonistic, fully human IgG2 monoclonal antibody directed against OX40 (CD134), a costimulatory receptor. Patients were allowed to have had prior anti-PD-1, anti-PD-L1 or anti-CTLA-4 therapy, and 40% of the dose-escalation patients had been treated with checkpoint inhibitors. In the dose-escalation cohort, 82.7% of patients were male, and the mean age was roughly 60 years, with a range of roughly 20 to 80. Partial responses were achieved by three dose-escalation patients, of whom one had hepatocellular carcinoma and two had cutaneous melanoma. Of the approximately 50 dose-escalation patients, hepatocellular carcinoma was present in approximately 20, melanoma in about 15, renal cell carcinoma in 9 and head and neck cancer in 9. Intravenous ivuxolimab was administered to patients every 2 weeks at six dose levels: 0.01, 0.1, 0.3, 1.5, 3 and 10 mg/kg. Peripheral TCRbeta sequencing aimed to test whether ivuxolimab altered TCR sequence diversity and caused clonal T-cell expansion. The paper describes the monotherapy dose-escalation part (N ≈ 52 patients) of the phase I trial of ivuxolimab. The investigation overall reported the following: At doses of 0.1 to 3.0 mg/kg, clonal expansion of both CD4+ and CD8+ blood T cells was observed from baseline to week 6. In the 0.1-3.0 mg/kg groups, partial responders had among the lowest normalized peripheral clonal expansion, particularly in CD8+ T cells. Low levels of normalized T-cell clonal expansion were also shown by some nonresponding patients. After ivuxolimab, CD8+ T cells had more expanded clones than CD4+ T cells on average. The antigen specificity of the peripheral T cells that underwent clonal expansion was not determined.

Genomic DNA was extracted from sorted cells for sequencing of the TCRbeta CDR3 region. The immunoSEQ Assay was used for sequencing of TCRbeta CDR3 regions. In its TCRdb copy, this immuneACCESS table keeps in-frame sequences only and misses some clones. Where compared with another copy, unresolved V genes explain less than half of these, and the others have no known cause. Across this sample there are under 65,000 clones, with approximately 90% seen only once. Jointly, the top ten make up 8.7% of the sample. Details on this clone: There is no known antigen for this receptor. It has no much larger one-base neighbor in the sample; base qualities were not kept.

The germline ends are 7 bases apart after V is trimmed by 5 bases and J by 3 bases. From the cysteine through the phenylalanine, the CDR3 covers 13 amino acids. Just CDR3 DNA is preserved here, 39 bases in frame from base 1. CDR1 and CDR2 (SGHTA, FQGNSA) derive from the germline V gene. The trial excluded patients who had a history of autoimmune disease or were on systemic immunosuppression. In every dose cohort, peripheral blood was drawn for TCR sequencing at baseline, cycle 4 day 1, and cycle 7 day 1. Samples came from an open-label, multicenter, first-in-human phase I dose-escalation trial of ivuxolimab. The trial enrolled adults with locally advanced or metastatic head and neck squamous cell, hepatocellular, melanoma or renal cell carcinoma. Before TCR sequencing, CD4+ and CD8+ T cells were separately sorted from peripheral blood.

The chain is assembled from TRBV7-2 and TRBJ2-2, with the D gene call left open. The sequencing here drew on CD4+ or CD8+ T cells sorted from blood, taken in a trial of the OX40 agonist ivuxolimab. This sequence originates from an adult with an advanced solid tumor such as melanoma, head and neck, liver or kidney cancer. The bases read TGTGCCAGCAGCCCCCGATACACCGGGGAGCTGTTTTTT. This translates into CASSPRYTGELFF.